This entry features one T cell receptor beta chain sequence. This receptor's antigen is unknown. Base-call qualities are not available, and no considerably larger clone is one nucleotide away. Unmatched junction bases come to 8, with V trimmed by 0 bases and J by 4 bases. Taken from cysteine to phenylalanine, the CDR3 has 18 residues. The entry retains the CDR3 DNA only, 54 bases that are in frame from base 1. The germline V gene yields SGHRS for CDR1 and YFSETQ for CDR2. The library was made by the immunoSEQ multiplex PCR assay. TCRdb holds this immuneACCESS table with in-frame rearrangements only. Some clones are missing; in checked studies, unresolved V genes explain under half, and the rest has no known cause. Present in this sample are fewer than 80,000 clones, more than 80% of which were seen just once. The ten largest account for over 0.7% of the sample. This record comes from a study of T cell changes during pregnancy in multiple sclerosis (dated by TCRdb to between 2017 and 2020). Describing the broader study: The study examined how the T cell repertoire changed over the course of pregnancy in women with multiple sclerosis.

The rearrangement combines TRBV5-1 with TRBJ2-1, with 12 bases in between that match TRBD2. This sequence was found in a female donor in good health, enrolled as a control in a pregnancy study. Specimen: peripheral blood, collected in the first trimester of pregnancy. The bases are TGCGCCAGCAGCTTGGCCAACCTAGCGGGGGGGCGGTACAATGAGCAGTTCTTC. It codes for CASSLANLAGGRYNEQFF.